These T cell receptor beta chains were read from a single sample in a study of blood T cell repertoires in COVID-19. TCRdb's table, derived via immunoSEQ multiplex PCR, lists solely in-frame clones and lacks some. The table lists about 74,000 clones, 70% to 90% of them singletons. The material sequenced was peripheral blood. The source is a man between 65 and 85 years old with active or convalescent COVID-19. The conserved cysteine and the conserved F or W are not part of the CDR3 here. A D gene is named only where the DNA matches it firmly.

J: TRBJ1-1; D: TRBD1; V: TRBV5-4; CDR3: ASSKWTGPNTEAF
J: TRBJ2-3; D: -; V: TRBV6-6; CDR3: ASSYSGQGPDTQY
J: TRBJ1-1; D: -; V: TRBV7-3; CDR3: ASSLSGYTEAF
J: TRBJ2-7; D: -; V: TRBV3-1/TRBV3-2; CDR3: ASSLGNKRIYEQY
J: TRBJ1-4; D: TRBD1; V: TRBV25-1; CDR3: ASSDSRRGLDEKLF
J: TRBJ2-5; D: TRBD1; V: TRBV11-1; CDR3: ASSLTTGKETQY
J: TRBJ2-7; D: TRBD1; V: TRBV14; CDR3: ASSQNIGTAYEQY
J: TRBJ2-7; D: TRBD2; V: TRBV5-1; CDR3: ASSLEGLAVSYEQY
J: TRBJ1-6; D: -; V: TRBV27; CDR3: ASSLRRGLGYNSPLH
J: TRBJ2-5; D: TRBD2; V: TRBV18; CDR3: ASSPLGGGERETQY
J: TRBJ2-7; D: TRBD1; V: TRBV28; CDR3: ASRSRDRGSYEQY
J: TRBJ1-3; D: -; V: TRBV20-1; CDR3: SASAVPISGNTIY
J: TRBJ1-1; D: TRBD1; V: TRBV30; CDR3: AWERGQGLEAF
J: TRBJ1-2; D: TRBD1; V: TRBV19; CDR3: ASSLIGGQAFAGGYT
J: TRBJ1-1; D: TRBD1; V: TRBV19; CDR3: ASKPGQGAEAF
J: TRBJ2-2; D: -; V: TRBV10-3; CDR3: AISAGANTGELF
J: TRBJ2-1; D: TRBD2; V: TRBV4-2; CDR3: ASSQAGGRAPYNEQF
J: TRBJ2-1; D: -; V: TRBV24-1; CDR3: ATSDILAGGVNEQF
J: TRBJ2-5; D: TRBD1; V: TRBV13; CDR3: ASRPGTGGETQY
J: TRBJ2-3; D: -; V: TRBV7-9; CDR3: ASSLVKRGTDTQY
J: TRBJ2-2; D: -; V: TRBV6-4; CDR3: ASSQAREIGELF
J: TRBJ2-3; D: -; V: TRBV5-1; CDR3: ASAWTGTPDTQY
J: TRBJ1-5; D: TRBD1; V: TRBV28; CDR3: ASSRQGNQPQH
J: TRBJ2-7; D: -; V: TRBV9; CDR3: ASSVETNSYEQY
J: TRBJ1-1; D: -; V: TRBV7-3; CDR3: ASSFGGNTEAF
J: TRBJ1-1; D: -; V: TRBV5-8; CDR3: ASSRGLVTNEAF
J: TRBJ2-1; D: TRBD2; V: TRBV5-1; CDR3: ASSRRLAGGYNEQF
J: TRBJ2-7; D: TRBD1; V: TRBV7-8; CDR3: ASSLEGTGKQY
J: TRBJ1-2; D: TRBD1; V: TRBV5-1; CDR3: ASSLAGQASGYT
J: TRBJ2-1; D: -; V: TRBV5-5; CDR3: ASSFRGDYNEQF
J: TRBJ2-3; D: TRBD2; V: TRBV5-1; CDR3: ASSFSSGRGDTQY
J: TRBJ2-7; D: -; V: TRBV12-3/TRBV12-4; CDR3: ASSFLVHEQY
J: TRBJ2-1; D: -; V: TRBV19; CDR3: ASSIDGVGEQF
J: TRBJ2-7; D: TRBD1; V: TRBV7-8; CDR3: ASSLDEGAVYEQY
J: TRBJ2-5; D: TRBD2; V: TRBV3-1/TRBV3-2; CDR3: ASSHGTSGRIETQY
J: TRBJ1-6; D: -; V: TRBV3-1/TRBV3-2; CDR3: ASSSTGDNSPLH
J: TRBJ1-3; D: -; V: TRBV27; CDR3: ASSATGSVGNTIY
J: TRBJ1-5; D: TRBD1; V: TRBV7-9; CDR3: ASSLGDRGRNQPQH
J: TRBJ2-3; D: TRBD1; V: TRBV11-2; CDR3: ASSFRQGGFYTDTQY